This T cell receptor (beta chain) was retrieved from a study of response to subunit inactivated influenza vaccine. Germline-derived CDR1 and CDR2 are SGHAT and FQDESV (reference sequence). Trimming removed 4 bases from V and 0 bases from J; junction bases left unmatched: 8. The CDR3 consists of 16 residues. Points on this clonotype: The target antigen is unknown.

Study observations and caveats: T cells newly recruited by each seasonal influenza vaccination are few, the authors suggested.

TCRdb analysed the RT-PCR reads with MiXCR anew, one entry per CDR3 protein. The sample has 500,000 to 700,000 distinct CDR3 sequences, around a quarter seen once. These data also featured in a second study, about T cells expressing NK-cell markers. That work states: A 5'RACE template switching approach incorporating UMIs was used to make TCR beta cDNA. Sorted CD3+CD56+NKG2C+, CD3+CD56+NKG2C- and CD3+CD56-NKG2C+ T-cell subsets were beta-chain profiled. Out of eight donors sequenced, seven tested HCMV-seropositive and the remaining one seronegative. Among four donors, these clonotypes also ranked first in the CD3+CD56-NKG2C+ fraction.

The sample consisted of CD4+ T cells sorted from PBMCs, taken approximately 12 days after vaccination. This sequence was found in a man aged 50 to 60 who received an inactivated influenza vaccine. The V gene is TRBV11-1, the J gene TRBJ1-1; 7 bases fit TRBD1. The CDR3 bases are TGTGCCAGCAGCTGGGGGATGACAGGGCTGAACACTGAAGCTTTCTTT. Translating it yields CASSWGMTGLNTEAFF.